This TCR beta chain was recorded in a study of blood T cell repertoires in COVID-19. Whole-study context: Specimens from acute and convalescent COVID-19 originated in the United States, Italy and Spain. T cells, B-cell-depleted T cells, or PBMCs provided the cDNA or gDNA that served as material.

This clone has at least ten counts. Germline V CDR1 and CDR2: SQVTM, ANQGSEA. The CDR3 has 16 amino acids. V shed 1 base, J shed 7 bases, and the junction held 10 bases outside the gene matches. As handled by the study authors: Estimation of nucleated cell counts relied on the amplification of reference gene primers. Assay used: immunoSEQ multiplex PCR; TCRdb lists only in-frame clones, some missing. The V and J calls and clone size were taken over from that table, and D and trimming were inferred from the DNA. The table includes about 220,000 clones, approximately 80% detected once. The sequence was collected from a man aged 50 to 60 with active or convalescent COVID-19. J is TRBJ1-6 and V is TRBV29-1; 7 bases are shared with TRBD1. Sequences were obtained from peripheral blood. Here the CDR3 DNA reads TGCAGCGTTGAAGGGCAGGGCAGGGGGTTAAATTCACCCCTCCACTTT. This translates into CSVEGQGRGLNSPLHF.